This is a list of T cell receptor beta chains from one sample in a study of T cells in Graves' hyperthyroidism and ophthalmopathy. TCRdb called the multiplex PCR reads again in MiXCR, with one record for every CDR3 protein. The repertoire holds hundreds of thousands of distinct CDR3 sequences, just under 20% seen once, with approximately 48% in the top ten. Sequenced input: blood. The receptors were sampled from a man aged 40-49 years with Graves' ophthalmopathy. Each CDR3 is given without its conserved first and last residue.

CDR3aa: ATSDLGNEQF
v_gene: TRBV24-1

CDR3aa: ASSPPVGREMNTEAF
v_gene: TRBV18

CDR3aa: ASSPEGAREQY
v_gene: TRBV13

CDR3aa: SAMLTGGNYGYT
v_gene: TRBV20-1

CDR3aa: ASSSPKGDSNEKLF
v_gene: TRBV6-5

CDR3aa: ASSRGTSSLVEQF
v_gene: TRBV19

CDR3aa: ASSPRVQEGNEQY
v_gene: TRBV18

CDR3aa: ASSFPGRVNTEAF
v_gene: TRBV27

CDR3aa: SAREKRGGYNEQF
v_gene: TRBV20-1

CDR3aa: ASRTKTSGGMNEQF
v_gene: TRBV6-1

CDR3aa: ASRPAGGGELF
v_gene: TRBV6-1

CDR3aa: ASSDQLAGYSYEQY
v_gene: TRBV10-2

CDR3aa: ASSSPRDKVYGYT
v_gene: TRBV27

CDR3aa: ASSLRQGAESSLNTEAF
v_gene: TRBV7-6

CDR3aa: ASSSGVTEAF
v_gene: TRBV2

CDR3aa: ASSLGRAGEL
v_gene: TRBV12-3/TRBV12-4

CDR3aa: SASLQAGSSTDTQY
v_gene: TRBV20-1

CDR3aa: ASSPHTRIAYEQY
v_gene: TRBV12-3/TRBV12-4

CDR3aa: ASSLRTDTQY
v_gene: TRBV2

CDR3aa: ASSNSAGDKQY
v_gene: TRBV18

CDR3aa: ASSSMVGPQDGYT
v_gene: TRBV5-1

CDR3aa: ASSLGARTYEQY
v_gene: TRBV11-2

CDR3aa: ASSMLGSSTNEKLF
v_gene: TRBV19

CDR3aa: ASSPQGTSSSYNEQF
v_gene: TRBV4-3

CDR3aa: ASSLWSRDNEQF
v_gene: TRBV5-1

CDR3aa: ASSSGTPGANVLT
v_gene: TRBV11-2

CDR3aa: ASSYSSGRVDTQY
v_gene: TRBV6-2/TRBV6-3

CDR3aa: ASSSQGAQWQNIQY
v_gene: TRBV28

CDR3aa: ATGDGSYNEQF
v_gene: TRBV24-1

CDR3aa: ASSRAGVFDEQY
v_gene: TRBV11-3

CDR3aa: ASSQDLSSQPQH
v_gene: TRBV3-1

CDR3aa: ATVAGVGQLPYEQY
v_gene: TRBV6-1

CDR3aa: ASSPRSSGRIDEQF
v_gene: TRBV3-1

CDR3aa: ASSGQGASTDTQY
v_gene: TRBV6-2/TRBV6-3

CDR3aa: SGPGTD
v_gene: TRBV29-1

CDR3aa: ASSWGGDYT
v_gene: TRBV5-1

CDR3aa: ASSYDPGQNYGYT
v_gene: TRBV7-8

CDR3aa: ASSRSGTGGQGEQF
v_gene: TRBV4-2

CDR3aa: SASLAGVRNEQF
v_gene: TRBV20-1

CDR3aa: ASTLRTGAYGYT
v_gene: TRBV6-2/TRBV6-3

CDR3aa: ASRQKATGFFTGELF
v_gene: TRBV27

CDR3aa: ASSYPGQVNQPQH
v_gene: TRBV6-5

CDR3aa: ASSSRTPPQY
v_gene: TRBV6-5

CDR3aa: AWSRGAPTKSGNTIY
v_gene: TRBV30

CDR3aa: ASSLAREYEQY
v_gene: TRBV7-8

CDR3aa: ASSPGAVEQY
v_gene: TRBV18

CDR3aa: ASSLDRLGTDTQY
v_gene: TRBV12-3/TRBV12-4

CDR3aa: ASSHPSGTGELF
v_gene: TRBV11-2

CDR3aa: ASSQVGGPTYNEQF
v_gene: TRBV4-3